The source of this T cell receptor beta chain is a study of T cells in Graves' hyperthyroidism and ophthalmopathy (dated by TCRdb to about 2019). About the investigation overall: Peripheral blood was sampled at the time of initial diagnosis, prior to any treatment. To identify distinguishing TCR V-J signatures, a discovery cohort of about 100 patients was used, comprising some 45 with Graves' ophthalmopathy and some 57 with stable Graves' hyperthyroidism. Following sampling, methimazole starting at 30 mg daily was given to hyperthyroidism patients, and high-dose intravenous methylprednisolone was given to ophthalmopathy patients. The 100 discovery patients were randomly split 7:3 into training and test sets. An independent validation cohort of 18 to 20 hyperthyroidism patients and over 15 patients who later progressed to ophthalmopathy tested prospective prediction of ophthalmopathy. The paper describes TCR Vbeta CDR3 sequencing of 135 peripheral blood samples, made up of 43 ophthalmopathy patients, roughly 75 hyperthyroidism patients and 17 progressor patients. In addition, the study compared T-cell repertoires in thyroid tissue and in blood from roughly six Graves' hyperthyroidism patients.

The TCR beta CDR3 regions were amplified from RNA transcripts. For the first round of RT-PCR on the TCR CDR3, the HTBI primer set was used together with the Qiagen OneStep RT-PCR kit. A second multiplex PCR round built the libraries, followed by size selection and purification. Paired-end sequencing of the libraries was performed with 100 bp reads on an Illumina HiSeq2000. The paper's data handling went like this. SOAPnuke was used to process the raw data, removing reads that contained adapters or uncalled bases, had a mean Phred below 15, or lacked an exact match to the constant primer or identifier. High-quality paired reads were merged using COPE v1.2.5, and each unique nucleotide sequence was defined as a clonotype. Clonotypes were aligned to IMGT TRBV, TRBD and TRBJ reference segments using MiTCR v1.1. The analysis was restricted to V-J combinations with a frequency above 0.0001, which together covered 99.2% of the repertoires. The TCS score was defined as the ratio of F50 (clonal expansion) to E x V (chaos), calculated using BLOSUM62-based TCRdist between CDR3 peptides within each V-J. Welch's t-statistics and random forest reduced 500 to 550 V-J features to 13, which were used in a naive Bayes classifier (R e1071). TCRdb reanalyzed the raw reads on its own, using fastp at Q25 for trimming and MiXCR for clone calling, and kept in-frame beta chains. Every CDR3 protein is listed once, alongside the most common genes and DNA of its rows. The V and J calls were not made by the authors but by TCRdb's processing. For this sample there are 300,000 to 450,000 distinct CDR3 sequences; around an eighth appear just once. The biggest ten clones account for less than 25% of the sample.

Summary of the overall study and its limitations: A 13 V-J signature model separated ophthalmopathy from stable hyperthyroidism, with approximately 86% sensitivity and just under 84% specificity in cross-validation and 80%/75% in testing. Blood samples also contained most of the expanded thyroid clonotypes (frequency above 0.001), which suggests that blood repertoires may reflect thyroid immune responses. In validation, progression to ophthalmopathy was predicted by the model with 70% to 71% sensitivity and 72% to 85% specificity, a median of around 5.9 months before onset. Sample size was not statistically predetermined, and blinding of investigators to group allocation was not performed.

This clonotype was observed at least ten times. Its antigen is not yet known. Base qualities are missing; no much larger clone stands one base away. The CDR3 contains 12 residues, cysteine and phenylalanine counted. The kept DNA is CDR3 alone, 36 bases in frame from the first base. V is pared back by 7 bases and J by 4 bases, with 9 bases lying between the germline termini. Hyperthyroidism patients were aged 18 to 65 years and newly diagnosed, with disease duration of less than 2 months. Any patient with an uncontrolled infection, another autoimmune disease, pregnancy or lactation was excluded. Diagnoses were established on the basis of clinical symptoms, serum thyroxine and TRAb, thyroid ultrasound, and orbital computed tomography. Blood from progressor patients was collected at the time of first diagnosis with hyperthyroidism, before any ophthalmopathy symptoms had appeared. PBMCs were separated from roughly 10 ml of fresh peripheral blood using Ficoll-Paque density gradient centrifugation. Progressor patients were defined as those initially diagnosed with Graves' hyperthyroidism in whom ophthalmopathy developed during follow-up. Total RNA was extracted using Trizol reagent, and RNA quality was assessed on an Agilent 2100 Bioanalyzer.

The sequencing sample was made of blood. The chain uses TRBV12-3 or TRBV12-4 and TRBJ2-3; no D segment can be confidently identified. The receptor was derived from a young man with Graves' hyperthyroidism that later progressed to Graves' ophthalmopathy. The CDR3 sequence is CASKGSADTQYF. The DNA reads TGTGCCAGCAAAGGGTCAGCAGATACGCAGTATTTT.